The rows below give T cell receptor beta chains drawn from one sample of a study of blood T cells in healthy people across ages. TCRdb itself ran the 5' RACE reads through MiXCR, one entry per CDR3 protein. The data contain about 640,000 distinct CDR3 sequences, around 43% of them singletons. Sequencing was carried out using blood. Receptor source: an elderly man in good health. CDR3s leave out the opening cysteine and the closing phenylalanine or tryptophan. Fields, in order: J gene, V gene, CDR3 protein.

j_gene: TRBJ2-1; v_gene: TRBV5-1; CDR3aa: ASQQDTSYNEQF
j_gene: TRBJ1-2; v_gene: TRBV4-2; CDR3aa: ASSQGSRDRDYGYT
j_gene: TRBJ2-5; v_gene: TRBV6-2/TRBV6-3; CDR3aa: ASSYGGGALETQY
j_gene: TRBJ2-1; v_gene: TRBV2; CDR3aa: ASSEMGEPNNEQF
j_gene: TRBJ2-7; v_gene: TRBV2; CDR3aa: ASSGGGTGSHEQY
j_gene: TRBJ2-5; v_gene: TRBV7-2; CDR3aa: ASSLGRGKETQY
j_gene: TRBJ2-6; v_gene: TRBV15; CDR3aa: ATSLGQGTPGANVLT
j_gene: TRBJ2-3; v_gene: TRBV7-6; CDR3aa: ATRQGPTDTQY
j_gene: TRBJ2-3; v_gene: TRBV10-3; CDR3aa: AIYTGKTDTQY
j_gene: TRBJ2-7; v_gene: TRBV5-1; CDR3aa: ASSLVASGFQY
j_gene: TRBJ1-5; v_gene: TRBV20-1; CDR3aa: SASTRDRAGQPQH
j_gene: TRBJ2-3; v_gene: TRBV28; CDR3aa: ASSWGRGLDTQY
j_gene: TRBJ2-7; v_gene: TRBV2; CDR3aa: ASTRTNREQY
j_gene: TRBJ2-1; v_gene: TRBV9; CDR3aa: ASSVDGGSSYNEQF
j_gene: TRBJ2-5; v_gene: TRBV6-2/TRBV6-3; CDR3aa: ASNGWSFDQETQY
j_gene: TRBJ2-4; v_gene: TRBV28; CDR3aa: ASSPQREIQY
j_gene: TRBJ2-1; v_gene: TRBV24-1; CDR3aa: ATSRPGQINNEQF
j_gene: TRBJ2-3; v_gene: TRBV27; CDR3aa: ASTRGGTDTQY
j_gene: TRBJ2-1; v_gene: TRBV28; CDR3aa: ASRRNAYNEQF
j_gene: TRBJ1-2; v_gene: TRBV7-2; CDR3aa: ASSLEARTGTYGYT
j_gene: TRBJ2-5; v_gene: TRBV6-2/TRBV6-3; CDR3aa: ASSYWALQETQY
j_gene: TRBJ1-5; v_gene: TRBV6-1; CDR3aa: ASSPRGGWSNQPQH
j_gene: TRBJ1-1; v_gene: TRBV12-3/TRBV12-4; CDR3aa: ASGRQGNTEAF
j_gene: TRBJ2-3; v_gene: TRBV9; CDR3aa: ASSVLPAGLAGGADTQY
j_gene: TRBJ1-2; v_gene: TRBV29-1; CDR3aa: SVEGQGRIGGYT
j_gene: TRBJ1-1; v_gene: TRBV5-1; CDR3aa: ASSLARWGDTEAF
j_gene: TRBJ2-7; v_gene: TRBV12-3/TRBV12-4; CDR3aa: ASSNGDYEQY
j_gene: TRBJ2-1; v_gene: TRBV25-1; CDR3aa: ASSGYPGRTPSGRSNEQF
j_gene: TRBJ2-5; v_gene: TRBV7-9; CDR3aa: ASTTGQHDQETQY
j_gene: TRBJ2-3; v_gene: TRBV7-9; CDR3aa: ASSADKVTQY
j_gene: TRBJ2-1; v_gene: TRBV5-1; CDR3aa: ASSRSRGTYNEQF
j_gene: TRBJ1-4; v_gene: TRBV20-1; CDR3aa: SARDRQGLNEKLF
j_gene: TRBJ1-1; v_gene: TRBV2; CDR3aa: ASSVYTANTEAF
j_gene: TRBJ2-3; v_gene: TRBV18; CDR3aa: ASFLSTDTQY
j_gene: TRBJ2-1; v_gene: TRBV28; CDR3aa: ASSRISNEQF
j_gene: TRBJ1-1; v_gene: TRBV7-9; CDR3aa: ASSLAGPTGDTEAF
j_gene: TRBJ2-1; v_gene: TRBV9; CDR3aa: ASSVEFSGAEQF
j_gene: TRBJ2-7; v_gene: TRBV4-1; CDR3aa: ASSQDRTSGGYEQY
j_gene: TRBJ2-2; v_gene: TRBV18; CDR3aa: ASSPRGTRGGTGELF
j_gene: TRBJ2-4; v_gene: TRBV7-3; CDR3aa: ASSLSVLPTGEQY
j_gene: TRBJ2-3; v_gene: TRBV20-1; CDR3aa: SRRGSGVGTQY
j_gene: TRBJ2-3; v_gene: TRBV20-1; CDR3aa: SASIGTSGNTDTQY
j_gene: TRBJ2-1; v_gene: TRBV9; CDR3aa: ASSVALTSGGNQGEQF
j_gene: TRBJ2-7; v_gene: TRBV6-7; CDR3aa: ASSPGTAEQY
j_gene: TRBJ2-3; v_gene: TRBV20-1; CDR3aa: SALQTSGSRHTQY
j_gene: TRBJ2-7; v_gene: TRBV20-1; CDR3aa: SAPTSGSFYEQY
j_gene: TRBJ2-5; v_gene: TRBV7-9; CDR3aa: ASSLDHPGLAGLQETQY
j_gene: TRBJ2-7; v_gene: TRBV20-1; CDR3aa: SARRSGGSRYEQY
j_gene: TRBJ2-2; v_gene: TRBV20-1; CDR3aa: SARVPPGRGGLMIGELF
j_gene: TRBJ2-2; v_gene: TRBV12-3/TRBV12-4; CDR3aa: ASSSDRGPTGELF
j_gene: TRBJ2-7; v_gene: TRBV7-2; CDR3aa: ASSPNRDRSVEQY
j_gene: TRBJ2-3; v_gene: TRBV11-2; CDR3aa: ASSLDPGVGTDTQY
j_gene: TRBJ1-2; v_gene: TRBV25-1; CDR3aa: ASTPDGGNYGYT